A single sample gave rise to the 10 T cell receptor beta chains below, sequenced in a study of early T cells in non-severe SARS-CoV-2 infection. In TCRdb, the 5' RACE reads were re-called with MiXCR into one record per CDR3 protein. In the table there are 35,000 to 50,000 distinct CDR3 sequences, less than 8.5% of which are singletons. Sequenced: whole blood. These TCRs come from an adult who was a healthcare worker with PCR-confirmed SARS-CoV-2 infection or an uninfected control (not recorded which).

The gene calls are TRBV7-9 and TRBJ1-5; tentative D call: TRBD1 (5 bases). The CDR3 runs to 16 residues. The germline CDR1 and CDR2 sequences are SEHNR and FQNEAQ (reference sequence). V was trimmed by 0 bases and J by 4 bases, leaving 13 bases between them. CDR3 in amino acids: CASSLADGAGNQPQHF. DNA for the CDR3: TGTGCCAGCAGCTTAGCTGACGGGGCAGGAAATCAGCCCCAGCATTTT.

This clonotype has just a few counts. The J gene is TRBJ1-5, the V gene TRBV4-1; D gene unclear. Looked up from germline, CDR1 is MGHRA and CDR2 is YSYEKL. With 1 base removed from V and 6 bases from J, the gap between germline ends came to 10 bases. The CDR3 has 14 amino acids. The CDR3, as DNA: TGCGCCAGCAGCCAAGGTTTAGGGTCTCAGCCCCAGCATTTT. Protein sequence: CASSQGLGSQPQHF.

The chain links TRBV29-1 to TRBJ2-6, with D unclear. Germline CDR1 and CDR2: SQVTM and ANQGSEA. Trimming stripped 4 bases from V and 7 bases from J, with 5 bases between. The CDR3 sequence is 11 residues long. This CDR3 is CSVARANVLTF. CDR3 in DNA: TGCAGCGTTGCCCGCGCCAACGTCCTGACTTTC.

This clonotype was counted only a few times. V is TRBV29-1 and J is TRBJ2-7; TRBD1 matches at 8 bases. J was trimmed by 1 base and V by 7 bases; bases with no gene match: 9. This CDR3 spans 14 amino acids. CDR1 SQVTM and CDR2 ANQGSEA come from the germline V gene. Here the CDR3 DNA reads TGCAGCGCCCTCGACAGGGGAGGTTCCTACGAGCAGTACTTC. As protein: CSALDRGGSYEQYF.

This clonotype appeared many times. The chain has TRBV9 and TRBJ2-2; 8 nucleotides line up with TRBD1. Germline trimming cut 4 bases from V and 4 bases from J; bases unmatched to any gene: 9. The CDR3 loop spans 16 amino acids. Germline CDR1 reads SGDLS; CDR2 reads YYNGEE. CDR3: CASSLTGTGLTGELFF. The CDR3 DNA reads as TGTGCCAGCAGCTTAACCGGGACAGGTCTCACCGGGGAGCTGTTTTTT.

This clonotype was recorded at least ten times. The J gene is TRBJ2-2, the V gene TRBV20-1; 8 bases agree with TRBD1. This CDR3 spans 14 amino acids. J gave up 0 bases and V 4 bases, and 1 base lay outside the gene matches. Germline CDR1 is DFQATT and CDR2 is SNEGSKA (reference sequence). The CDR3 spells CSAKQGANTGELFF. The CDR3 DNA reads as TGCAGTGCTAAACAGGGGGCGAACACCGGGGAGCTGTTTTTT.

The CDR3 region has the DNA TGTGCCAGTAGTATAAGGACAGTTCGGGGCTACACCTTC. This sequence encodes CASSIRTVRGYTF. The chain uses TRBV19 and TRBJ1-2; D is perhaps TRBD1 (6 bases). V shed 2 bases and J shed 8 bases, with 12 bases lying between them. Germline CDR1 reads LNHDA; CDR2 reads SQIVND (reference sequence). The CDR3 runs 13 residues. Full variable domain (outside the CDR3, taken from reference TRBV19 and TRBJ1-2): DGGITQSPKYLFRKEGQNVTLSCEQNLNHDAMYWYRQDPGQGLRLIYYSQIVNDFQKGDIAEGYSVSREKKESFPLTVTSAQKNPTAFYLCASSIRTVRGYTFGSGTRLTVV.

Only a few counts were recorded for this clonotype. This chain connects TRBV6-2 or TRBV6-3 to TRBJ2-1; 8 nucleotides match TRBD2. The V gene end was trimmed by 6 bases and the J gene end by 1 base; junction bases not matched to a gene: 5. The germline CDR1 and CDR2 sequences are MNHEY and SVGEGT. This CDR3 has 15 amino acids. CDR3 coding DNA: TGTGCCAGCAGCCGAACTAGCGGATCCTACAATGAGCAGTTCTTC. The encoded protein is CASSRTSGSYNEQFF.

This chain connects TRBV7-2 to TRBJ1-2, with 7 bases aligning to TRBD1. The CDR3 has 14 amino acids. The germline gives CDR1 SGHTA, CDR2 FQGNSA. J gave up 12 bases and V 5 bases, and 15 bases lay outside the gene matches. CDR3 in amino acids: CASSMTDRLALDTF. The CDR3, as DNA: TGTGCCAGCAGCATGACGGACAGGCTGGCCCTCGACACCTTC.

This clonotype showed up many times. The chain links TRBV11-2 to TRBJ1-4; perhaps TRBD1 as D (6 bases). V lost 3 bases and J 0 bases, leaving 14 bases between the germline ends. CDR3 length: 17 amino acids. The germline V gene encodes CDR1 SGHAT and CDR2 FQNNGV. CDR3 sequence (DNA): TGTGCCAGCAGCTTCGGGGGGCCCGTTGCAACTAATGAAAAACTGTTTTTT. It translates to CASSFGGPVATNEKLFF. The variable domain in full, with the rest retrieved from reference TRBV11-2 and TRBJ1-4, is EAGVAQSPRYKIIEKRQSVAFWCNPISGHATLYWYQQILGQGPKLLIQFQNNGVVDDSQLPKDRFSAERLKGVDSTLKIQPAKLEDSAVYLCASSFGGPVATNEKLFFGSGTQLSVL.